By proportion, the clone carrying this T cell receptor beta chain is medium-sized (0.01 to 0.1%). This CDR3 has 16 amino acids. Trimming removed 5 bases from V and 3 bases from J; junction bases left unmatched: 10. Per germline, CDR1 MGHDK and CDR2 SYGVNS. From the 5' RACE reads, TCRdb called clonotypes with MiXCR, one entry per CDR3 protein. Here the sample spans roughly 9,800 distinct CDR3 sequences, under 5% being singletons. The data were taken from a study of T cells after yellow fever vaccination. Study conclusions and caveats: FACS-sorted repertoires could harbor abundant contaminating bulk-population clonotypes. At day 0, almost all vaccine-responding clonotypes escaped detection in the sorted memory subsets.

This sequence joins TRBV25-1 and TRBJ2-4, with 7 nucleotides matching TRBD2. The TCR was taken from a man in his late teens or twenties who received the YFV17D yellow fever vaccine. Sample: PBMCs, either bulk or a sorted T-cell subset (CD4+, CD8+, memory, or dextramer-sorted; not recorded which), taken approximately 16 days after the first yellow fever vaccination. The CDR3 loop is CASSTSGGRGKNIQYF. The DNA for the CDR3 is TGTGCCAGCAGTACCTCGGGGGGAAGGGGCAAAAACATTCAGTACTTC.